This T cell receptor beta chain was recorded in a study of T cell clusters in autoimmune cytopenias. General study points: TRB repertoire shifts in secondary cytopenia and chronic lymphocytic leukemia mostly reflected lymphoma, not autoimmunity. The T cell clusters were defined only in silico, without experimental functional validation. Primary autoimmune cytopenia patients appeared to lack physiological T cell clusters present in healthy donors. Active autoimmune hepatitis patients had approximately 3.2-fold fewer exclusive TRB clusters than healthy donors.

CDR1 is MNHNS, CDR2 SASEGT, per germline. The CDR3 totals 15 residues. Comment on this clonotype: What it binds is not known.

TRB rearrangements were amplified by touch-down multiplex PCR with mixed TRB-A/B primers. Reanalyzing the multiplex PCR reads, TCRdb keeps one entry per CDR3 protein, without DNA. Here the sample table reports thousands of distinct CDR3 sequences. TRB was amplified from around 250 ng of peripheral blood genomic DNA per sample. The sequence derives from a human donor with an autoimmune cytopenia or autoimmune hepatitis (not recorded which). The chain recombines TRBV6-1 with TRBJ1-4. The sample comprised peripheral blood. This CDR3 is CASSERLATNEKLFF.